This TCR beta chain appears in the sequencing data of a study of immune evolution from preneoplasia to lung adenocarcinoma. Study-wide context: HLA loss of heterozygosity: roughly 6.4% AIS, more than 14% MIA, about 32% ADC, none AAH. Study findings and constraints: Compared with EGFR-mutant or double wild-type lesions, KRAS-mutant nodules were more clonal. Top clone share appeared to fall from AAH through AIS, MIA, adenocarcinoma.

The V gene end was trimmed by 1 base and the J gene end by 7 bases; junction bases not matched to a gene: 2. Germline CDR1 is SGHAT and CDR2 is FQNNGV. This CDR3 comprises 15 residues. The assay was immunoSEQ multiplex PCR, and TCRdb's table has in-frame clones only and misses some. This table has 6,600 or so clones, more than 80% appearing once. Two lung cancer pathologists independently confirmed each histologic diagnosis. This clone was detected only a few times. Antigen specificity is unknown. Material: FFPE invasive lung adenocarcinoma tissue. The receptor comes from a person aged 50-75 years with lung adenocarcinoma. The chain joins TRBV11-2 to TRBJ2-1, with TRBD2 identical over 12 bases. The CDR3 region is CASSLGTSGMNEQFF. The DNA for the CDR3 is TGTGCCAGCAGCTTAGGGACTAGCGGGATGAATGAGCAGTTCTTC.